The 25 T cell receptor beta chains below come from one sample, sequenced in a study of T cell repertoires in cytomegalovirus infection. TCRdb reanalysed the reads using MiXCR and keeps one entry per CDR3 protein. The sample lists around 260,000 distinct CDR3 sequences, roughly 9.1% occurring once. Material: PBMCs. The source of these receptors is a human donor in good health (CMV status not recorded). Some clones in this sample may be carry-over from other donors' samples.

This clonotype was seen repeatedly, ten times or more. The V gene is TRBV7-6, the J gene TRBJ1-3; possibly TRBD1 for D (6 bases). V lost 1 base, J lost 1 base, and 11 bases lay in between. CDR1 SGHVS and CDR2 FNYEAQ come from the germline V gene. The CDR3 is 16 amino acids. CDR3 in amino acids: CASSLGGQRSGNTIYF. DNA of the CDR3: TGTGCCAGCAGCTTAGGAGGACAGAGATCTGGAAACACCATATATTTT.

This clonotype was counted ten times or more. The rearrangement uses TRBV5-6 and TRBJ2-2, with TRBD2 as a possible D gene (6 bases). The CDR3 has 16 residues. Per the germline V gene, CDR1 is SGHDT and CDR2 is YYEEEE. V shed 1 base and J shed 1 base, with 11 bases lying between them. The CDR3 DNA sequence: TGTGCCAGCAGCTTGTATAACGGGGGGAACACCGGGGAGCTGTTTTTT. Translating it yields CASSLYNGGNTGELFF.

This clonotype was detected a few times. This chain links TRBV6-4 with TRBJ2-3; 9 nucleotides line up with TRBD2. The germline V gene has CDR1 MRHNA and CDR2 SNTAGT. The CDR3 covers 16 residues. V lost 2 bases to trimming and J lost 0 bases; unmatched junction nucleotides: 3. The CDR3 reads CASSDLAGLSTDTQYF. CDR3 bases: TGTGCCAGCAGTGACCTAGCGGGGCTTAGCACAGATACGCAGTATTTT.

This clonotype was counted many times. CDR3 protein: CASRQEATNEKLFF. The CDR3 bases are TGTGCCAGCAGACAAGAAGCAACTAATGAAAAACTGTTTTTT. The V gene is TRBV6-6, the J gene TRBJ1-4; D is uncertain. Germline assignment: CDR1 MNHNY and CDR2 SVGAGI (reference sequence). V shed 6 bases and J shed 0 bases, with 8 bases lying between them. The CDR3 has 14 residues.

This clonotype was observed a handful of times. The CDR3 protein is CASSRADFYGYTF. As DNA, the CDR3 is TGTGCCAGCAGTCGGGCTGACTTCTATGGCTACACCTTC. V and J are TRBV6-2 or TRBV6-3 and TRBJ1-2; no reliable D call. In germline, CDR1 is MNHEY, CDR2 SVGEGT. The CDR3 loop spans 13 amino acids. Between the trimmed V and J ends, which lost 5 bases and 4 bases, there was a span of 11 bases.

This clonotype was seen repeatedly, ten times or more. The CDR3 coding sequence is TGTGCCACCAGTGATCCTCGAGAGGGTTACAATGAGCAGTTCTTC. This translates into CATSDPREGYNEQFF. The rearrangement joins TRBV24-1 to TRBJ2-1, with D possibly being TRBD2 (5 bases). Germline-derived CDR1 and CDR2 are KGHDR and SFDVKD. CDR3 length: 15 residues. V was clipped by 3 bases and J by 4 bases, with 12 bases between them.

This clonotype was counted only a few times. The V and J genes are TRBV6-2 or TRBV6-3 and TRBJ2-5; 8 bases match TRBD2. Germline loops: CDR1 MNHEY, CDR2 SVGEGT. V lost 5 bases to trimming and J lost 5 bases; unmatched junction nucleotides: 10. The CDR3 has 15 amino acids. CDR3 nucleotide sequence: TGTGCCAGCAGTCAACCGGGACTAGGAGTTGAGACCCAGTACTTC. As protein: CASSQPGLGVETQYF.

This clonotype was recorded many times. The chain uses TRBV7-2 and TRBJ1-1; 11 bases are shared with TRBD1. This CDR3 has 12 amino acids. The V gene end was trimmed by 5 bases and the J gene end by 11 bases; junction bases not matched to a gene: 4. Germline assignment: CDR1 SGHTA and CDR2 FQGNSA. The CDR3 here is CASSGDRGDAFF. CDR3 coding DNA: TGTGCCAGCAGCGGGGACAGGGGGGATGCTTTCTTT.

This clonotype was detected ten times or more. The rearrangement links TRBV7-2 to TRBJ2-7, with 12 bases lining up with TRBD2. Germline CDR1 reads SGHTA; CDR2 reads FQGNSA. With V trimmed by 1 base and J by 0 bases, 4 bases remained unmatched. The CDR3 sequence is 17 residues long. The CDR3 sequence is CASSLGGLAGFSYEQYF. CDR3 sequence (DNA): TGTGCCAGCAGCTTAGGAGGACTAGCGGGATTCTCCTACGAGCAGTACTTC.

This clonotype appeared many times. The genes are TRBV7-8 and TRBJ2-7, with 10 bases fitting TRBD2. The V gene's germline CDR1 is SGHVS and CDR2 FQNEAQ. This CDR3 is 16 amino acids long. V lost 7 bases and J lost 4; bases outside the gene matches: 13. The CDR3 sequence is CASIPWASGSEYEQYF. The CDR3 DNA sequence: TGTGCCAGCATACCCTGGGCTAGCGGGAGTGAATACGAGCAGTACTTC.

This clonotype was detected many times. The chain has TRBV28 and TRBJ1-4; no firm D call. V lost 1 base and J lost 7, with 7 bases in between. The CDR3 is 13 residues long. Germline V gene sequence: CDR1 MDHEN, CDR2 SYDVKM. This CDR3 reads CASSLLVSEKLFF. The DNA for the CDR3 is TGTGCCAGCAGTTTATTGGTCAGTGAAAAACTGTTTTTT.

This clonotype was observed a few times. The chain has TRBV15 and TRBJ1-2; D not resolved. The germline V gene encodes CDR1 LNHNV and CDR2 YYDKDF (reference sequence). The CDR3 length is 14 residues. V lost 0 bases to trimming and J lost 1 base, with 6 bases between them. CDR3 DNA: TGTGCCACCAGCAGAGAGAGGCTTAACTATGGCTACACCTTC. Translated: CATSRERLNYGYTF.

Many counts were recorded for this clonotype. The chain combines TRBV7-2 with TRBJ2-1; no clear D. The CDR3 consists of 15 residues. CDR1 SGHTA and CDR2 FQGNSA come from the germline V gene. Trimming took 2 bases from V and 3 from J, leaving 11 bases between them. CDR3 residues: CASSLQGAFYNEQFF. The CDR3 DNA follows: TGTGCCAGCAGCTTACAAGGCGCGTTCTACAATGAGCAGTTCTTC.

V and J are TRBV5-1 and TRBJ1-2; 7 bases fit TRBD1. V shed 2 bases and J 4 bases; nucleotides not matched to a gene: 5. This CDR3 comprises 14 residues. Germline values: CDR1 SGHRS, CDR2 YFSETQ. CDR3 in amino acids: CASSLGQDLYGYTF. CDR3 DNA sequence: TGCGCCAGCAGCTTAGGACAGGACCTCTATGGCTACACCTTC. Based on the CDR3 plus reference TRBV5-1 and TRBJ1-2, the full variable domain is KAGVTQTPRYLIKTRGQQVTLSCSPISGHRSVSWYQQTPGQGLQFLFEYFSETQRNKGNFPGRFSGRQFSNSRSEMNVSTLELGDSALYLCASSLGQDLYGYTFGSGTRLTVV.

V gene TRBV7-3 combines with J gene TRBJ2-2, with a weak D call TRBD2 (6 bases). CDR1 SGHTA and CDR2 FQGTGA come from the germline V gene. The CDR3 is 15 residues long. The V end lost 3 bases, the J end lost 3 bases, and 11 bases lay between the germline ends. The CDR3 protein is CASSFTGGYTGELFF. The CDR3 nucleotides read TGTGCCAGCAGCTTCACCGGGGGTTACACCGGGGAGCTGTTTTTT.

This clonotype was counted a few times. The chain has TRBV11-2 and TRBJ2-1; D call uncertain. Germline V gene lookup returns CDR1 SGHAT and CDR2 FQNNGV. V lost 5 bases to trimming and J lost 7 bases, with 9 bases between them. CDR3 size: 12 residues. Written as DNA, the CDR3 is TGTGCCAGCAGCATCAGCCTGAATGAGCAGTTCTTC. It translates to CASSISLNEQFF. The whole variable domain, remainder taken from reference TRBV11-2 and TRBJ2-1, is EAGVAQSPRYKIIEKRQSVAFWCNPISGHATLYWYQQILGQGPKLLIQFQNNGVVDDSQLPKDRFSAERLKGVDSTLKIQPAKLEDSAVYLCASSISLNEQFFGPGTRLTVL.

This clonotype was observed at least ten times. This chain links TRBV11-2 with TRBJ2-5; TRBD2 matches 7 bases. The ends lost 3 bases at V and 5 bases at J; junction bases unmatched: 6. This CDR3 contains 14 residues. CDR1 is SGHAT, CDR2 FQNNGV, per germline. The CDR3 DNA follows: TGTGCCAGCAGCTTTTGGCAGGGAGGGGAGACCCAGTACTTC. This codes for CASSFWQGGETQYF.

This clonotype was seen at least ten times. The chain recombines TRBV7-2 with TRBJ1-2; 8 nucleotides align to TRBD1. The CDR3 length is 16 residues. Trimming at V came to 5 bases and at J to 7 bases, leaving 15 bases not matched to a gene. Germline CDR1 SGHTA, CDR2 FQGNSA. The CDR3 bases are TGTGCCAGCAGCCCTTCCCGGGACAGGTGGAATGCTGGCTACACCTTC. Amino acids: CASSPSRDRWNAGYTF.

Here the CDR3 DNA reads TGTGCCAGCAGCGCCGACAGAGATGAAAAACTGTTTTTT. Amino acids: CASSADRDEKLFF. The chain is built from TRBV7-8 and TRBJ1-4, with D possibly matching TRBD1 (5 bases). The length of the CDR3 is 13 residues. Germline CDR1 reads SGHVS; CDR2 reads FQNEAQ. Trimming shortened V by 5 bases and J by 6 bases, and 10 bases separated the two germline ends.

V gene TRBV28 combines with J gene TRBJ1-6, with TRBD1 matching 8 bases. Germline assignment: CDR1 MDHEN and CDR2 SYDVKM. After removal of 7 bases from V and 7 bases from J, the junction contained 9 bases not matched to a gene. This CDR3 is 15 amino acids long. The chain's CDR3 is CASTYTGTGNSPLHF. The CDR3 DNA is TGTGCCAGCACCTACACAGGGACAGGCAATTCACCCCTCCACTTT.

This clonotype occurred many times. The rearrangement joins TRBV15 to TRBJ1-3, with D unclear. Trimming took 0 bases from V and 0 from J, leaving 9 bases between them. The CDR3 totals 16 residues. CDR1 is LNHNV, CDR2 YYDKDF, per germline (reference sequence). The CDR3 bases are TGTGCCACCAGCAGAGATTTTTCGGACTCTGGAAACACCATATATTTT. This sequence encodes CATSRDFSDSGNTIYF.

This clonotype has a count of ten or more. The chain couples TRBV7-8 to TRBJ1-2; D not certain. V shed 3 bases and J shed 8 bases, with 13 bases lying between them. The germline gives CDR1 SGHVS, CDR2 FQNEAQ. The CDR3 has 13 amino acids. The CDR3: CASSLETPRGYTF. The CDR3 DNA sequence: TGTGCCAGCAGCTTGGAGACCCCTAGGGGCTACACCTTC.

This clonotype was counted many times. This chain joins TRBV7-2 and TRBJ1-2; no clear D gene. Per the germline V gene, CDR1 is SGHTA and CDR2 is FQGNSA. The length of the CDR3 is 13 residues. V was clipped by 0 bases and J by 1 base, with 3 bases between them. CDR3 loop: CASSLANNYGYTF. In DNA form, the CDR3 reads TGTGCCAGCAGCTTAGCAAATAACTATGGCTACACCTTC.

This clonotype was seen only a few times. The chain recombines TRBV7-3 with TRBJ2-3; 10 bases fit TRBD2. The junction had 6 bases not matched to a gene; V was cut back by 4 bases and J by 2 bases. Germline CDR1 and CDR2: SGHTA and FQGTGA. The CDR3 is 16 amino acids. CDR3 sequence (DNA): TGTGCCAGCAGCTGGCCCCTAGCGGGGGCCACAGATACGCAGTATTTT. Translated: CASSWPLAGATDTQYF.

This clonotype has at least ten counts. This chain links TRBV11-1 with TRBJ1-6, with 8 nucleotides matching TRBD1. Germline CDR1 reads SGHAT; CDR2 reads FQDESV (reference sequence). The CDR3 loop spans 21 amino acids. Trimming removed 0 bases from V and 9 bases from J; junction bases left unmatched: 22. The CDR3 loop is CASSLARSSPGGLSAGSPLHF. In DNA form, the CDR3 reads TGTGCCAGCAGCTTAGCCCGATCTTCGCCAGGGGGCTTAAGCGCGGGTTCACCCCTCCACTTT.